The T cell receptor (beta chain) under discussion was sequenced for a study of blood T cell repertoires in COVID-19. About the research overall: COVID-19 samples, acute and convalescent, were from the United States, Italy and Spain. Sources were T cells, B-cell-depleted T cells, or PBMCs; the material itself was cDNA or gDNA.

In the original workflow: How many nucleated cells were present was estimated from reference gene primer amplification. Here immunoSEQ multiplex PCR was the method, and the copy in TCRdb shows in-frame clones only, minus some. The DNA was the basis for D and trimming; V, J and clone size are from that table. The data show 250,000 to 350,000 clones, with approximately 85% seen just once and about 9.8% held by the top ten. The germline V gene has CDR1 MGHRA and CDR2 YSYEKL. This CDR3 comprises 14 residues. V trimming: 7 bases; J trimming: 4 bases; junction bases outside the gene matches: 6. What was sequenced was peripheral blood. The genes are TRBV4-1 and TRBJ2-7, with 11 bases fitting TRBD1. The TCR comes from a man between 18 and 35 years old with active or convalescent COVID-19. The CDR3 coding sequence is TGCGCCAGCAACTCCGGGACAGGGGGTTACGAGCAGTACTTC. Translating gives CASNSGTGGYEQYF.